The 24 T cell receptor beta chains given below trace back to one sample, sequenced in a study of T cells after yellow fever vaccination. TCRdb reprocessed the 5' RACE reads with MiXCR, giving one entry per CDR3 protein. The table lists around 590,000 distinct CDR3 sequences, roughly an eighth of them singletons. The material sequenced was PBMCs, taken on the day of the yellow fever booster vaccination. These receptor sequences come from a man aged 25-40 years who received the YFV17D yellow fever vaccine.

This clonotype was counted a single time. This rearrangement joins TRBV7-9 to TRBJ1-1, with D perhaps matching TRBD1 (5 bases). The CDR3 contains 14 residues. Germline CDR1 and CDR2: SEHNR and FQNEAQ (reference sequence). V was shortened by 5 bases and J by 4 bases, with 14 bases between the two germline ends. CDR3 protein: CASSQGNSPTEAFF. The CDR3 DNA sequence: TGTGCCAGCAGCCAGGGCAATTCCCCCACTGAAGCTTTCTTT.

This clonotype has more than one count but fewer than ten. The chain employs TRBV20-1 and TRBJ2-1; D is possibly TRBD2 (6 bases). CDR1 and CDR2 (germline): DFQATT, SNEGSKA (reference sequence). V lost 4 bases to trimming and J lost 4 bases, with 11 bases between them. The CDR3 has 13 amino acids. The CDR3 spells CSATPGRYNEQFF. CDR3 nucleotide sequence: TGCAGTGCTACTCCCGGGAGATACAATGAGCAGTTCTTC.

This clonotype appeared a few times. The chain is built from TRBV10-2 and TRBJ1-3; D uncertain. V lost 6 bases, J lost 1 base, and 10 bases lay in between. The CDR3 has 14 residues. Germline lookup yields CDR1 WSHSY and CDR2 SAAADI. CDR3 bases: TGCGCCAGCAGGGAGGAGGGATCTGGAAACACCATATATTTT. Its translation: CASREEGSGNTIYF.

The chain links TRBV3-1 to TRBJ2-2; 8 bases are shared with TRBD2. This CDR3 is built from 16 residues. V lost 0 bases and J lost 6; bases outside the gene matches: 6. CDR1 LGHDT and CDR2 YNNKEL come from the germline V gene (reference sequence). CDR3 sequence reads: CASSQELAVSPGELFF. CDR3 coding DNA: TGTGCCAGCAGCCAAGAACTAGCGGTATCCCCCGGGGAGCTGTTTTTT. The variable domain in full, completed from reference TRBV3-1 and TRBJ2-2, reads DTAVSQTPKYLVTQMGNDKSIKCEQNLGHDTMYWYKQDSKKFLKIMFSYNNKELIINETVPNRFSPKSPDKAHLNLHINSLELGDSAVYFCASSQELAVSPGELFFGEGSRLTVL.

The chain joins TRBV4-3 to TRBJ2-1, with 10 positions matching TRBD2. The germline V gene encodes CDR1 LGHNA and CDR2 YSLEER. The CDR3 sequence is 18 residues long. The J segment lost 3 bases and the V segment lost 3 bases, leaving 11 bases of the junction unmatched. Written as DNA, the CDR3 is TGCGCCAGCAGCCATTATCGGGAAGGGACTAGCGTCTACAATGAGCAGTTCTTC. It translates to CASSHYREGTSVYNEQFF.

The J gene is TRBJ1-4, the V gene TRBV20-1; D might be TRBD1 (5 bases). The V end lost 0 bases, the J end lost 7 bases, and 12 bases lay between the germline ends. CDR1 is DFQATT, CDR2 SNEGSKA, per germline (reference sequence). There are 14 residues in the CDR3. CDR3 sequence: CSARDTQDVEKLFF. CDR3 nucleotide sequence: TGCAGTGCTAGAGATACACAGGACGTTGAAAAACTGTTTTTT.

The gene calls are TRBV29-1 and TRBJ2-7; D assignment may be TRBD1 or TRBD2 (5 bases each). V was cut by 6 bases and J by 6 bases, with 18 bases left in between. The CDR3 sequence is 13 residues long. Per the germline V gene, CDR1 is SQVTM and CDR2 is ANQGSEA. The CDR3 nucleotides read TGCAGCGTCCTAGGGACCACCTACGGCGAGCAGTACTTC. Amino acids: CSVLGTTYGEQYF.

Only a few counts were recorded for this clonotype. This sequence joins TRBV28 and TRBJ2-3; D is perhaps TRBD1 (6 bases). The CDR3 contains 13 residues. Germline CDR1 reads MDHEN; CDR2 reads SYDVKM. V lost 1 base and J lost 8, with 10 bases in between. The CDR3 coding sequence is TGTGCCAGCAGTTTATACAGGGCCAGTACGCAGTATTTT. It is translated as CASSLYRASTQYF.

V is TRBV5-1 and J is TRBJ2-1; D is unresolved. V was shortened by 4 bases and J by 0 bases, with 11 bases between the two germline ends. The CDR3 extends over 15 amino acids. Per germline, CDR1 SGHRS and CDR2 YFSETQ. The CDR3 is CASSPQRSSYNEQFF. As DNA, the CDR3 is TGCGCCAGCAGCCCCCAGCGAAGCTCCTACAATGAGCAGTTCTTC.

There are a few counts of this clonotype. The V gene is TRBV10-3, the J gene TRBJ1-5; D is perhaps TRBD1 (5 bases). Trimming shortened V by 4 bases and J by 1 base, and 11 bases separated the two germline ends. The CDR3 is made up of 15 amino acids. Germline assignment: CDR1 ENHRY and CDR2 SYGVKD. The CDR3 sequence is CAISGGGHSNQPQHF. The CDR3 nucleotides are TGTGCCATCAGTGGGGGAGGACACAGCAATCAGCCCCAGCATTTT.

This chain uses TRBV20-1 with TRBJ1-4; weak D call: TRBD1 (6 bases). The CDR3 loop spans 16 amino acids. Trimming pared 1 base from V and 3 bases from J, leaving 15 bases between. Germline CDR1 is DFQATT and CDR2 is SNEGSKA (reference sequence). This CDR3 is CSARAGRGGANEKLFF. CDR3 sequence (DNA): TGCAGTGCTAGAGCGGGACGAGGGGGAGCTAATGAAAAACTGTTTTTT.

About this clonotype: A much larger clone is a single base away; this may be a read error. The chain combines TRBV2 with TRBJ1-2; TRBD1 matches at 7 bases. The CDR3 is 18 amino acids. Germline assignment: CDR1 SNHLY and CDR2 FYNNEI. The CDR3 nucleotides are TGTACCTTCTGTTATTACTCGCTCCGGGACAGCCATAACTATGGCTACACCTTC. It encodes CTFCYYSLRDSHNYGYTF.

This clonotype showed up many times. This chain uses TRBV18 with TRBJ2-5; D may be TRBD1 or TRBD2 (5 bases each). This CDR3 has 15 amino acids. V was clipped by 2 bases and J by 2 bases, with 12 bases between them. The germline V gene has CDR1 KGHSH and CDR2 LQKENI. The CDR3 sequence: CASSPGGTWQETQYF. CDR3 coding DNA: TGTGCCAGCTCACCAGGGGGTACCTGGCAAGAGACCCAGTACTTC.

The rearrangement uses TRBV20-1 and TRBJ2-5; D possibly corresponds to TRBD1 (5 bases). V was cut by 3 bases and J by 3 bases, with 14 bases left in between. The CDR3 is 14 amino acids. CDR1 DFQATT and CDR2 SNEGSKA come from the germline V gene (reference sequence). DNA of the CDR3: TGCAGTGCTAGTGCCGGACACGTAAAAGAGACCCAGTACTTC. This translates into CSASAGHVKETQYF.

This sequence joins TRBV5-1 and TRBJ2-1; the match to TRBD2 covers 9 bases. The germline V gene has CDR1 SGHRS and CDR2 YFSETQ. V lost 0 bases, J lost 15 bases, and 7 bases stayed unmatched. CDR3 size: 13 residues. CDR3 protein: CASSLEGGRDRFF. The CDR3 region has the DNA TGCGCCAGCAGCTTGGAGGGCGGGAGGGATCGGTTCTTC.

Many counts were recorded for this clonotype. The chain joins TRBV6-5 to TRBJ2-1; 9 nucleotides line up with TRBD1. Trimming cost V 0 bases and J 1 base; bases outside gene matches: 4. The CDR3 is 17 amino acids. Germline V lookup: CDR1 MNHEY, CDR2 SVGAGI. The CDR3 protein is CASSYSSQGASYNEQFF. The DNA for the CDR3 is TGTGCCAGCAGTTACTCGTCACAGGGGGCTTCCTACAATGAGCAGTTCTTC.

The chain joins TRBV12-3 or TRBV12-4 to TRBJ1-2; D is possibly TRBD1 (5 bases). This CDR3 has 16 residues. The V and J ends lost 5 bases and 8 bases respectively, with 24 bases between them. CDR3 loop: CASSNRDRFLIGGYTF. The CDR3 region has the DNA TGTGCCAGCAGTAACCGTGACAGATTCTTAATCGGGGGCTACACCTTC.

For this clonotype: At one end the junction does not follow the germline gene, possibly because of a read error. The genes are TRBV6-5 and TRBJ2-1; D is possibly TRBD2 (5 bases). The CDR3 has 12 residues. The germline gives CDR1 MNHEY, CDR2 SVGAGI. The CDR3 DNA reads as TGCGCCAGCAGCCCTACGGAGGCTGAGCAGTTCTTC. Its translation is CASSPTEAEQFF.

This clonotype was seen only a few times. Here the CDR3 DNA reads TGCGCCAGCAGCCAGGAGACAGGGGCGGAAGAGCAGTACTTC. Its translation is CASSQETGAEEQYF. The genes are TRBV4-3 and TRBJ2-7; 8 bases agree with TRBD1. CDR1 and CDR2 from the germline V gene are LGHNA and YSLEER. Unmatched junction bases numbered 8, after V lost 3 bases and J lost 7 bases. The CDR3 runs to 14 residues.

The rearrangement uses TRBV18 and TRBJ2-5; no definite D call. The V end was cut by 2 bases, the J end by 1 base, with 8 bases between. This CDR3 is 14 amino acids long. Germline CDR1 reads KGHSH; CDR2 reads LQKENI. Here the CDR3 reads CASSPVAVQETQYF. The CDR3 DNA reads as TGTGCCAGCTCACCAGTGGCAGTCCAAGAGACCCAGTACTTC.

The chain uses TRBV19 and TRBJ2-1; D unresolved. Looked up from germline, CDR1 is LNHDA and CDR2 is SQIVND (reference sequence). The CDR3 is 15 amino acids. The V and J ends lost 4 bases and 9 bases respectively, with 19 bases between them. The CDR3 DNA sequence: TGTGCCAGTAGTAAGACGGGCTCCTATCCGACTGAGCAGTTCTTC. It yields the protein CASSKTGSYPTEQFF.

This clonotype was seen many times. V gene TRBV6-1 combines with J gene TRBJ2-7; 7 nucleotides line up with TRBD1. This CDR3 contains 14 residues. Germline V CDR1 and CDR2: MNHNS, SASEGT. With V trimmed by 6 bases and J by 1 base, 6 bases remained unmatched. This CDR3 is CASRRTGVSYEQYF. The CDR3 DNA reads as TGTGCCAGCAGGAGAACAGGGGTTTCCTACGAGCAGTACTTC.

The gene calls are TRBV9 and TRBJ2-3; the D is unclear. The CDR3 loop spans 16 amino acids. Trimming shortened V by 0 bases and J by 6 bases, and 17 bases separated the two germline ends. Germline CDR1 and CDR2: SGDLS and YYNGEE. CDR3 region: CASSVAIRAGGDTQYF. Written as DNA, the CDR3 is TGTGCCAGCAGCGTAGCGATTAGGGCCGGCGGCGATACGCAGTATTTT.

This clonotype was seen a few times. The CDR3 bases are TGTGCCAGCAGGCGTGGCGGGACCGCAGATACGCAGTATTTT. Amino acid sequence: CASRRGGTADTQYF. This sequence joins TRBV7-8 and TRBJ2-3; D perhaps matches TRBD2 (6 bases). Deletions cut 6 bases from V and 4 bases from J, with 14 bases between. From germline, CDR1 is SGHVS and CDR2 FQNEAQ. The CDR3 contains 14 residues.